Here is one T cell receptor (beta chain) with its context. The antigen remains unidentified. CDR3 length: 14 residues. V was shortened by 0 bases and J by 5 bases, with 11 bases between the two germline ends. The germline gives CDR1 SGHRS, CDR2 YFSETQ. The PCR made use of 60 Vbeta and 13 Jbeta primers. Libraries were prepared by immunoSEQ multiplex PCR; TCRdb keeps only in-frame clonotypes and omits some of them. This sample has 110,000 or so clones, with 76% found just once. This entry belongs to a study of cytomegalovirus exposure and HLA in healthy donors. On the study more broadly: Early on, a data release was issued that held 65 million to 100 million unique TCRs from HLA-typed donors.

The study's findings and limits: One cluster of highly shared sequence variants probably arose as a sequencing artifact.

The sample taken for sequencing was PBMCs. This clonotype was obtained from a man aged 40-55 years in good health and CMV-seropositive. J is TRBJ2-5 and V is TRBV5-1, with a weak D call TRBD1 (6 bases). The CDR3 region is CASSLAGQGETQYF. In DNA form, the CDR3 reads TGCGCCAGCAGCTTGGCCGGGCAGGGGGAGACCCAGTACTTC.